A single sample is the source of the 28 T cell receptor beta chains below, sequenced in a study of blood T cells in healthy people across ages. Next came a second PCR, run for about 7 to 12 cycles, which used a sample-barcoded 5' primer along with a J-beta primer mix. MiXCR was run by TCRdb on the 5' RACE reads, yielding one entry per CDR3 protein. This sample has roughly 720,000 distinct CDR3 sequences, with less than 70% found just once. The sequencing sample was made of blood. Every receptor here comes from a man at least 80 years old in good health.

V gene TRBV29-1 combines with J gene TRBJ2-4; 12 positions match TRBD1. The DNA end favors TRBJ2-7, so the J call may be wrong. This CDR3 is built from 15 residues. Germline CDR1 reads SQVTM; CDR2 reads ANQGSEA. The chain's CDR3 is CSVDGGTGGLYEQYF. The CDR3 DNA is TGCAGCGTTGACGGGGGGACAGGGGGCCTTTACGAGCAGTACTTC.

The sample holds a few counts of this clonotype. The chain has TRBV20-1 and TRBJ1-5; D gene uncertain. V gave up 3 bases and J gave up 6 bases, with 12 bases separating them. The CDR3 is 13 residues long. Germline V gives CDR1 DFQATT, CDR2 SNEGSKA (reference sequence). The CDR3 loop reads CSASEEARQPQHF. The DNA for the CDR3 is TGCAGTGCTAGTGAAGAAGCGCGTCAGCCCCAGCATTTT.

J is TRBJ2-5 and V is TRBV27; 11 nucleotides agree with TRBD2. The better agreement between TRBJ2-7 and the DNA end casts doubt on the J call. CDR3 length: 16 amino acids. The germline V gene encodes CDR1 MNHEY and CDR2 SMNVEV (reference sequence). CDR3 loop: CASSLSTSGGRGEQYF. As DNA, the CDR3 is TGTGCCAGCAGTTTATCAACTAGCGGGGGTCGGGGCGAGCAGTACTTC.

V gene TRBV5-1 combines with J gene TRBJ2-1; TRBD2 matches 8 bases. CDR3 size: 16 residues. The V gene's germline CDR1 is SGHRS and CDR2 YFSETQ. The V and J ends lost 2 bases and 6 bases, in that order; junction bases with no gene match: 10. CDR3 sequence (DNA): TGCGCCAGCAGCTTAACTCCGGGACTAGGTCCCAATGAGCAGTTCTTC. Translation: CASSLTPGLGPNEQFF.

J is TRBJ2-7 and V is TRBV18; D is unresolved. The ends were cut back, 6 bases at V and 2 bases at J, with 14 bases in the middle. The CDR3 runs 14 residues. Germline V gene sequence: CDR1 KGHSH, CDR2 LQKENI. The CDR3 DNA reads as TGTGCCAGCTCCCACGGAAGGGATACCTACGAGCAGTACTTC. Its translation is CASSHGRDTYEQYF.

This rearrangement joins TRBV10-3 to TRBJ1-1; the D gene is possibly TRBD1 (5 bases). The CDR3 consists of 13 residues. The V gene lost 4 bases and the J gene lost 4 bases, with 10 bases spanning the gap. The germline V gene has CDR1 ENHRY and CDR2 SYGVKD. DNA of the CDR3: TGTGCCATCAGTGCGGGGGAGGTCACTGAAGCTTTCTTT. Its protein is CAISAGEVTEAFF.

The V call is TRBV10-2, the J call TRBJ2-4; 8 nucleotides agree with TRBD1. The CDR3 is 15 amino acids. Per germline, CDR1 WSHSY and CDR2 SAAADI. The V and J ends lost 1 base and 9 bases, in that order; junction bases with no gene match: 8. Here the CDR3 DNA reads TGCGCCAGCAGTGAGTTGGCAGGGGGCGGCGGCATTCAGTACTTC. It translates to CASSELAGGGGIQYF.

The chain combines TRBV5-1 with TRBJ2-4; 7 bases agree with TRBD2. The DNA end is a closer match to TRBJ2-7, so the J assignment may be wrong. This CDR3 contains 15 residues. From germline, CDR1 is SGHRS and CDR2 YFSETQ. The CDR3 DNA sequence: TGCGCCAGCAGCTTGGCTTCTAGCGGCTTCCACGAGCAGTACTTC. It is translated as CASSLASSGFHEQYF.

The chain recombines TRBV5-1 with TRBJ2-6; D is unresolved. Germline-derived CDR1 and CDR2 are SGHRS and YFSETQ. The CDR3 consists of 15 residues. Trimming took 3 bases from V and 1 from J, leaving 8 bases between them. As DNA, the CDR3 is TGCGCCAGCAGCTCACTGACGTCTGGGGCCAACGTCCTGACTTTC. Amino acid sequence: CASSSLTSGANVLTF.

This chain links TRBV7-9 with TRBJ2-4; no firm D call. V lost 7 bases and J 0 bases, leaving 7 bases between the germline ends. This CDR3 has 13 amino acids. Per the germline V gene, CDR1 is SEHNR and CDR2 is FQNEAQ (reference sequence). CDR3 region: CASTSLAKNIQYF. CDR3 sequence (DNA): TGTGCCAGCACCAGCCTAGCCAAAAACATTCAGTACTTC.

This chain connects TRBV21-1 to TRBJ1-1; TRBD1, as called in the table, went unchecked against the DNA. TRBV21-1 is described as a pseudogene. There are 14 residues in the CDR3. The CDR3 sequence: CASRNRVGFTEAFF. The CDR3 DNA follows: TGTGCCAGCAGAAACAGGGTAGGGTTCACTGAAGCTTTCTTT.

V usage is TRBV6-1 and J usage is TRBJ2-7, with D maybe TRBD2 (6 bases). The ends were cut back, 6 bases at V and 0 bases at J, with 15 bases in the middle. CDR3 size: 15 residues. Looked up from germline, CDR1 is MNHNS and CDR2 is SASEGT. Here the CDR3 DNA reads TGTGCCAGCAGGGGTGACCGGGGGAGCTCCTACGAGCAGTACTTC. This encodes CASRGDRGSSYEQYF.

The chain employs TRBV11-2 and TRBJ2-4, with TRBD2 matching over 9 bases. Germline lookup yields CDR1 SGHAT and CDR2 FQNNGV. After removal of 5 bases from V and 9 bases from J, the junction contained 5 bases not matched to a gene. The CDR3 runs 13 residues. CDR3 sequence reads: CASSLRTSAIQYF. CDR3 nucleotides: TGTGCCAGCAGCCTTAGGACTAGCGCCATTCAGTACTTC.

The CDR3 loop reads CASSVDSGLQETQYF. The CDR3 DNA is TGTGCCAGCAGCGTTGATAGCGGGCTGCAAGAGACCCAGTACTTC. V gene TRBV9 combines with J gene TRBJ2-4; TRBD2 matches 7 bases. The DNA matches TRBJ2-5 better at its end, which makes the J call doubtful. Germline V CDR1 and CDR2: SGDLS, YYNGEE. The CDR3 covers 15 residues.

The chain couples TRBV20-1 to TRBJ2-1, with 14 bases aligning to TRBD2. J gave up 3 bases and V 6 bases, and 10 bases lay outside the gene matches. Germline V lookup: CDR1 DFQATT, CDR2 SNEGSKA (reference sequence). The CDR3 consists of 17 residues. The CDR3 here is CSAPTSGRALIYNEQFF. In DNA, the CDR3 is TGCAGTGCCCCGACTAGCGGGAGGGCCTTGATCTACAATGAGCAGTTCTTC.

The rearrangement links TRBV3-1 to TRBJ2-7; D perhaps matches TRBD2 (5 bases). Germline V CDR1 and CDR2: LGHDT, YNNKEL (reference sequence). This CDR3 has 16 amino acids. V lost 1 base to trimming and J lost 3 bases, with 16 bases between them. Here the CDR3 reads CASSQVPSRSFYEQYF. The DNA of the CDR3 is TGTGCCAGCAGCCAAGTCCCTAGCAGGAGTTTCTACGAGCAGTACTTC.

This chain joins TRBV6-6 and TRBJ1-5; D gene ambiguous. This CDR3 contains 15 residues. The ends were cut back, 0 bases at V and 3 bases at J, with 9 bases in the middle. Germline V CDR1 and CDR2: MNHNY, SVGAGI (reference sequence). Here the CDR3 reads CASSYSRQNNQPQHF. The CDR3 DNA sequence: TGTGCCAGCAGTTACTCGAGGCAGAACAATCAGCCCCAGCATTTT.

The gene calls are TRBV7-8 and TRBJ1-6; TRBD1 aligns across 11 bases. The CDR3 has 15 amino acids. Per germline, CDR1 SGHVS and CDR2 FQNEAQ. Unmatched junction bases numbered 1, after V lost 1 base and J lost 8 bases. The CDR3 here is CASSLGTGGDSPLHF. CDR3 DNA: TGTGCCAGCAGCTTAGGGACAGGGGGCGATTCACCCCTCCACTTT. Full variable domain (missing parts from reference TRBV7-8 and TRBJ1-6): GAGVSQSPRYKVAKRGQDVALRCDPISGHVSLFWYQQALGQGPEFLTYFQNEAQLDKSGLPSDRFFAERPEGSVSTLKIQRTQQEDSAVYLCASSLGTGGDSPLHFGNGTRLTVT.

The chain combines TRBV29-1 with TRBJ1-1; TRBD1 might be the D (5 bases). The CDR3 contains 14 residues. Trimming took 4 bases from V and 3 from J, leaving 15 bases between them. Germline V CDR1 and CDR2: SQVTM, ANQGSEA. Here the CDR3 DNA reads TGCAGCGTTGTCGGGGCAGGGTCGGACACTGAAGCTTTCTTT. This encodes CSVVGAGSDTEAFF.

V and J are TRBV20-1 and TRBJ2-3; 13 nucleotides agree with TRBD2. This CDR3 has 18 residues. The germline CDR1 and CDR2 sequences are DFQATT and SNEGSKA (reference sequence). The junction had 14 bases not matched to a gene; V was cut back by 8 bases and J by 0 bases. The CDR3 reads CSPNPRTSGSLSTDTQYF. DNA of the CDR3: TGCAGTCCAAACCCAAGGACTAGCGGGAGTCTTAGCACAGATACGCAGTATTTT.

The DNA for the CDR3 is TGTGCCAGCAAAACAGGGGGTTCAATCTACGAGCAGTACTTC. Translation: CASKTGGSIYEQYF. This chain uses TRBV28 with TRBJ2-7; the match to TRBD1 covers 8 bases. Trimming at V came to 7 bases and at J to 3 bases, leaving 8 bases not matched to a gene. The CDR3 totals 14 residues. From germline, CDR1 is MDHEN and CDR2 SYDVKM.

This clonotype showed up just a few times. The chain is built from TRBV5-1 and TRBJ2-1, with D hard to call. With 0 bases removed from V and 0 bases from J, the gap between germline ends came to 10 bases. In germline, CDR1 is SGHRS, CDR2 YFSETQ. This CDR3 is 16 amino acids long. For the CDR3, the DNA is TGCGCCAGCAGCTTGGTTCAGGCGAGCTCCTACAATGAGCAGTTCTTC. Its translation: CASSLVQASSYNEQFF.

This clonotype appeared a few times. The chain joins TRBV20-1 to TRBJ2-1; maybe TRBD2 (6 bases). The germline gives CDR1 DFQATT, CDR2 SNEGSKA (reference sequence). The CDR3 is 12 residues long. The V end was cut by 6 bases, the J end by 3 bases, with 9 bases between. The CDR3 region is CSAPTSYNEQFF. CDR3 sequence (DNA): TGCAGTGCACCGACTAGCTACAATGAGCAGTTCTTC.

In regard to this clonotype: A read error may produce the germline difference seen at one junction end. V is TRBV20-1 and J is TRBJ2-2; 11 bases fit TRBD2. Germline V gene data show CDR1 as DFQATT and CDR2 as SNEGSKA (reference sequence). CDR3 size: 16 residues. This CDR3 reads CSARGTGLAETGGLFF. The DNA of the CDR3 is TGCAGTGCTAGAGGCACGGGACTAGCGGAGACCGGGGGGCTGTTTTTT.

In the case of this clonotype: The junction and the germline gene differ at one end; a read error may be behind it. The CDR3 DNA reads TGTGCCAACAGCCAAGTGGGGACAGGGGGCGCCGAGCAGTACTTC. It yields the protein CANSQVGTGGAEQYF. The chain recombines TRBV3-1 with TRBJ2-7, with 12 nucleotides matching TRBD1. The germline CDR1 and CDR2 sequences are LGHDT and YNNKEL (reference sequence). The CDR3 has 15 residues.

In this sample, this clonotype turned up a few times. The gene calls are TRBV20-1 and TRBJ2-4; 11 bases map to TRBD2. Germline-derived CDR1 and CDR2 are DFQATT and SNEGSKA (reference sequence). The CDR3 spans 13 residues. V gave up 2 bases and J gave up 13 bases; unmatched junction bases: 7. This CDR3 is CSARTGTSGTQYF. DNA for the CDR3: TGCAGTGCTAGAACCGGGACTAGCGGTACCCAGTACTTC.

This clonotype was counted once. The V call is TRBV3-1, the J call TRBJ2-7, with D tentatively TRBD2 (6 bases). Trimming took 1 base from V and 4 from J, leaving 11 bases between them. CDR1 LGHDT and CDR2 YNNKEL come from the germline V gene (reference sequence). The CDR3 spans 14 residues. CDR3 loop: CASSQGRDLYEQYF. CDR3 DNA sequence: TGTGCCAGCAGCCAAGGCCGGGACTTATACGAGCAGTACTTC.

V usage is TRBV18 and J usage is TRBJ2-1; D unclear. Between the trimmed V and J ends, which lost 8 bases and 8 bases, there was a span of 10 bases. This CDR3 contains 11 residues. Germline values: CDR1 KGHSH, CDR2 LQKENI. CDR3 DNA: TGTGCCAGCAGCTCCCGCGATGAGCAGTTCTTC. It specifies CASSSRDEQFF.